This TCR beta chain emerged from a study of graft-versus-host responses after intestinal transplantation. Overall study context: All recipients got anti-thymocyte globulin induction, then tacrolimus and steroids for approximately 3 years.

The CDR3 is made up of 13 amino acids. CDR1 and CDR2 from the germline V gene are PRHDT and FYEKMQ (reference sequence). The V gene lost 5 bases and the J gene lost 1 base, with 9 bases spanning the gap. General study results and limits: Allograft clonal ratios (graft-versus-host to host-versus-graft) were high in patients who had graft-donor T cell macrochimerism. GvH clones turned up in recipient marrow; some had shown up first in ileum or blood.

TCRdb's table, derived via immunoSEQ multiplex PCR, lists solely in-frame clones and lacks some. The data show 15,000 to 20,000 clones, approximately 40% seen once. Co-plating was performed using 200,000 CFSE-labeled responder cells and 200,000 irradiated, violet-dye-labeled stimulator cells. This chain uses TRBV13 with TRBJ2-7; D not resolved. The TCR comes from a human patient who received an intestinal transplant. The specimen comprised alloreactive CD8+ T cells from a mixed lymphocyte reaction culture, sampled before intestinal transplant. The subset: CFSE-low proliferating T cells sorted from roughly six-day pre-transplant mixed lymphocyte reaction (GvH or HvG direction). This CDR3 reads CASSPDGSYEQYF. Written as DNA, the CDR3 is TGTGCCAGCAGCCCGGACGGGTCCTACGAGCAGTACTTC.